The 27 T cell receptor beta chains presented below share a single source sample, sequenced in a study of T cell responses to AZD1222 COVID-19 vaccine. Repertoires were generated with immunoSEQ multiplex PCR, while TCRdb's copy carries only in-frame clones and drops some. The data contain about 85,000 clones, 86% of them seen just once; the ten biggest clones take up about 7.7%. Sequencing used peripheral blood, obtained on day 0 of AZD1222 vaccination. Source of these receptors: an adult in good health.

The chain employs TRBV6-5 and TRBJ2-7; TRBD2 matches 9 bases. The CDR3 sequence is 16 residues long. The V segment lost 0 bases and the J segment 5 bases; nucleotides outside the gene matches: 8. The germline CDR1 and CDR2 sequences are MNHEY and SVGAGI. The CDR3 DNA sequence: TGTGCCAGCAGTTACTCCGCGGCTAGCGGGAACCACGAGCAGTACTTC. It encodes CASSYSAASGNHEQYF.

The chain has TRBV9 and TRBJ2-2; D is ambiguous. The CDR3 sequence is 13 residues long. Germline-derived CDR1 and CDR2 are SGDLS and YYNGEE. Trimming pared 3 bases from V and 7 bases from J, leaving 10 bases between. CDR3 sequence reads: CASSESGYGELFF. In nucleotides, the CDR3 is TGTGCCAGCAGCGAATCCGGGTACGGGGAGCTGTTTTTT.

Written as DNA, the CDR3 is TGTGCCAGCAGCTTGGACAGGGGTATAGGTCAGCCCCAGCATTTT. As protein: CASSLDRGIGQPQHF. The rearrangement joins TRBV5-6 to TRBJ1-5; 7 nucleotides match TRBD1. Germline assignment: CDR1 SGHDT and CDR2 YYEEEE. The V gene end was trimmed by 0 bases and the J gene end by 6 bases; junction bases not matched to a gene: 6. The CDR3 sequence is 15 residues long.

J is TRBJ2-1 and V is TRBV28, with D tentatively TRBD2 (6 bases). This CDR3 has 14 residues. CDR1 MDHEN and CDR2 SYDVKM come from the germline V gene. Between the trimmed V and J ends, which lost 3 bases and 5 bases, there was a span of 11 bases. In DNA form, the CDR3 reads TGTGCCAGCAGTTTGGGAGGCCCGCACAATGAGCAGTTCTTC. It yields the protein CASSLGGPHNEQFF.

This clone was picked up one time. This chain joins TRBV6-5 and TRBJ1-2; D gene uncertain. The germline gives CDR1 MNHEY, CDR2 SVGAGI. Deletions cut 7 bases from V and 6 bases from J, with 18 bases between. CDR3 length equals 14 residues. CDR3 residues: CASTNLAGINGYTF. The CDR3 DNA is TGTGCCAGCACCAACTTAGCGGGTATAAATGGCTACACCTTC.

The V gene is TRBV28, the J gene TRBJ1-5; 8 bases fit TRBD1. V was pared by 8 bases and J by 7 bases, with 13 bases of the junction left unmatched. CDR3 length equals 15 residues. CDR1 MDHEN and CDR2 SYDVKM come from the germline V gene. The chain's CDR3 is CASPPRGQVSQPQHF. The CDR3 DNA follows: TGTGCCAGCCCCCCCCGGGGACAGGTCTCACAGCCCCAGCATTTT.

V is TRBV12-5 and J is TRBJ2-7; TRBD1 matches 9 bases. With V trimmed by 0 bases and J by 4 bases, 7 bases remained unmatched. The CDR3 extends over 16 amino acids. Germline CDR1 reads LGHNT; CDR2 reads FRNRAP. The CDR3 bases are TGTGCTAGTGGTTTGGTAATCGGACAGGGGACGTACGAGCAGTACTTC. This encodes CASGLVIGQGTYEQYF.

The CDR3 sequence is CASSDRGRNTGELFF. CDR3 DNA: TGTGCCAGCAGCGACAGGGGGCGGAACACCGGGGAGCTGTTTTTT. V is TRBV6-2 or TRBV6-3 and J is TRBJ2-2; 10 bases line up with TRBD1. Germline V gene data show CDR1 as MNHEY and CDR2 as SVGEGT. This CDR3 contains 15 residues. The trim removed 6 bases at V and 1 base at J, leaving 2 bases unmatched.

The rearrangement joins TRBV3-1 (or the pseudogene TRBV3-2) to TRBJ2-1; the D call may be TRBD1 or TRBD2 (6 bases each). The CDR3 length is 16 residues. Germline CDR1 and CDR2: LGHDT and YNNKEL (reference sequence). Trimming shortened V by 1 base and J by 6 bases, and 16 bases separated the two germline ends. This chain's CDR3 is CASSQAGTQGSNEQFF. The CDR3, as DNA: TGTGCCAGCAGCCAAGCCGGGACTCAGGGGTCCAATGAGCAGTTCTTC.

The J gene is TRBJ2-7, the V gene TRBV27, with TRBD1 matching 8 bases. This CDR3 is 17 amino acids long. Per the germline V gene, CDR1 is MNHEY and CDR2 is SMNVEV (reference sequence). V trimming: 4 bases; J trimming: 2 bases; junction bases outside the gene matches: 13. CDR3: CASSSERTRDRTYEQYF. Here the CDR3 DNA reads TGTGCCAGCAGTTCCGAACGGACGCGGGACAGGACCTACGAGCAGTACTTC.

This chain joins TRBV6-5 and TRBJ1-4; 7 nucleotides align to TRBD1. The CDR3 length is 15 residues. In germline, CDR1 is MNHEY, CDR2 SVGAGI. Trimming at V came to 2 bases and at J to 6 bases, leaving 6 bases not matched to a gene. CDR3 region: CASSYRQGVYEKLFF. In DNA form, the CDR3 reads TGTGCCAGCAGTTACAGGCAGGGGGTTTATGAAAAACTGTTTTTT.

V gene TRBV25-1 combines with J gene TRBJ2-3; D is ambiguous. V lost 3 bases and J lost 5, with 12 bases in between. The CDR3 sequence is 14 residues long. The V gene's germline CDR1 is MGHDK and CDR2 SYGVNS. The CDR3 reads CASSEFKGRDTQYF. The CDR3 nucleotides read TGTGCCAGCAGTGAGTTTAAGGGTCGAGATACGCAGTATTTT.

The chain carries TRBV27 and TRBJ1-6, with D possibly being TRBD1 (6 bases). Trimming removed 3 bases from V and 8 bases from J, with 11 bases in between. The CDR3 is made up of 14 amino acids. Germline V gene data show CDR1 as MNHEY and CDR2 as SMNVEV (reference sequence). The CDR3: CASSFGQPYSPLHF. The DNA for the CDR3 is TGTGCCAGCAGTTTTGGACAGCCCTATTCACCCCTCCACTTT.

This clone was recorded only once. The chain recombines TRBV7-3 with TRBJ2-3, with D tentatively TRBD2 (6 bases). V dropped 3 bases and J dropped 2 bases, with 12 bases sitting between them. The germline V gene encodes CDR1 SGHTA and CDR2 FQGTGA. The CDR3 runs 15 residues. The chain's CDR3 is CASSLGRDHTDTQYF. For the CDR3, the DNA is TGTGCCAGCAGCTTGGGGCGGGACCACACAGATACGCAGTATTTT. Based on the CDR3 plus reference TRBV7-3 and TRBJ2-3, the full variable domain is GAGVSQTPSNKVTEKGKYVELRCDPISGHTALYWYRQSLGQGPEFLIYFQGTGAADDSGLPNDRFFAVRPEGSVSTLKIQRTERGDSAVYLCASSLGRDHTDTQYFGPGTRLTVL.

The rearrangement uses TRBV24-1 and TRBJ2-7, with D perhaps matching TRBD1 (6 bases). In germline, CDR1 is KGHDR, CDR2 SFDVKD. The CDR3 is 13 amino acids. V was pared by 5 bases and J by 2 bases, with 9 bases between. CDR3 sequence: CATSGDKPYEQYF. The DNA for the CDR3 is TGTGCCACCAGTGGGGACAAACCCTACGAGCAGTACTTC.

This chain connects TRBV11-3 to TRBJ2-1; 10 bases line up with TRBD2. After removal of 2 bases from V and 9 bases from J, the junction contained 4 bases not matched to a gene. The CDR3 covers 14 residues. The germline CDR1 and CDR2 sequences are SGHNT and YENEEA. CDR3 residues: CASSLLAGEGEQFF. Here the CDR3 DNA reads TGTGCCAGCAGCTTACTAGCGGGAGAAGGTGAGCAGTTCTTC.

The V gene is TRBV18, the J gene TRBJ1-1; a weak D match, TRBD1 (5 bases). CDR1 is KGHSH and CDR2 is LQKENI in the germline V gene. The V gene lost 0 bases and the J gene lost 10 bases, with 15 bases spanning the gap. CDR3 size: 14 residues. The CDR3 DNA reads TGTGCCAGCTCACCACCGTCTGTTGGGGCTGTAGCTTTCTTT. Its translation is CASSPPSVGAVAFF.

V gene TRBV7-2 combines with J gene TRBJ1-4; D perhaps matches TRBD1 (5 bases). The V end was cut by 4 bases, the J end by 5 bases, with 14 bases between. Germline CDR1 SGHTA, CDR2 FQGNSA. The length of the CDR3 is 15 residues. CDR3 in amino acids: CASSSSRVSNEKLFF. CDR3 bases: TGTGCCAGCAGCTCGAGCAGGGTGTCCAATGAAAAACTGTTTTTT.

This sequence joins TRBV28 and TRBJ2-1; possibly TRBD2 for D (7 bases). Germline values: CDR1 MDHEN, CDR2 SYDVKM. Trimming cost V 7 bases and J 6 bases, with 19 bases left between them. The CDR3 contains 15 residues. CDR3 sequence reads: CASNFPGGAGNEQFF. The CDR3 DNA reads TGTGCCAGCAACTTCCCGGGGGGCGCGGGCAATGAGCAGTTCTTC.

The chain uses TRBV19 and TRBJ2-3; tentatively, D is TRBD2 (6 bases). Germline-derived CDR1 and CDR2 are LNHDA and SQIVND (reference sequence). This CDR3 has 15 residues. V lost 8 bases and J 2 bases, leaving 17 bases between the germline ends. The CDR3 DNA reads TGTGCCAGTGGGTCTGGGGGAGGATCCACAGATACGCAGTATTTT. The encoded protein is CASGSGGGSTDTQYF.

This rearrangement joins TRBV27 to TRBJ2-3, with a tentative D call TRBD1 (5 bases). Trimming took 0 bases from V and 5 from J, leaving 15 bases between them. CDR1 MNHEY and CDR2 SMNVEV come from the germline V gene (reference sequence). The CDR3 covers 16 residues. CDR3 protein: CASSLSISRARDTQYF. CDR3 sequence (DNA): TGTGCCAGCAGTTTATCGATTTCCAGGGCCCGAGATACGCAGTATTTT.

V and J are TRBV28 and TRBJ2-3; D gene ambiguous. Germline V CDR1 and CDR2: MDHEN, SYDVKM. The CDR3 runs to 15 residues. The germline V and J ends were trimmed by 7 bases and 3 bases, with 17 bases remaining between them. The CDR3 loop reads CASTLRLGQTDTQYF. The CDR3 DNA reads as TGTGCCAGCACCCTGAGGCTAGGGCAGACAGATACGCAGTATTTT. Full variable domain (outside the CDR3, taken from reference TRBV28 and TRBJ2-3): DVKVTQSSRYLVKRTGEKVFLECVQDMDHENMFWYRQDPGLGLRLIYFSYDVKMKEKGDIPEGYSVSREKKERFSLILESASTNQTSMYLCASTLRLGQTDTQYFGPGTRLTVL.

This clone was detected only once. The chain recombines TRBV2 with TRBJ2-1, with TRBD2 identical over 13 bases. Trimming took 6 bases from V and 1 from J; bases not matched to a gene: 3. In germline, CDR1 is SNHLY, CDR2 FYNNEI. This CDR3 contains 16 residues. CDR3 amino acids: CASSWTSGGSYNEQFF. CDR3 nucleotides: TGTGCCAGCAGCTGGACTAGCGGGGGTTCCTACAATGAGCAGTTCTTC.

This clone appeared a single time. This chain uses TRBV6-6 with TRBJ2-4; a weak D match, TRBD1 (5 bases). CDR1 is MNHNY and CDR2 is SVGAGI in the germline V gene (reference sequence). Trimming cost V 5 bases and J 0 bases, with 14 bases left between them. CDR3 size: 16 residues. This CDR3 reads CASSPLSQGAKNIQYF. DNA for the CDR3: TGTGCCAGCAGTCCCCTAAGTCAGGGAGCCAAAAACATTCAGTACTTC.

The V gene is TRBV28, the J gene TRBJ1-1; 7 bases fit TRBD1. There are 16 residues in the CDR3. V trimming: 8 bases; J trimming: 0 bases; junction bases outside the gene matches: 12. Germline assignment: CDR1 MDHEN and CDR2 SYDVKM. The CDR3 sequence is CASVTGGTGVNTEAFF. The CDR3 DNA is TGTGCCAGCGTCACTGGGGGAACAGGGGTGAACACTGAAGCTTTCTTT. Full variable domain (outside the CDR3, taken from reference TRBV28 and TRBJ1-1): DVKVTQSSRYLVKRTGEKVFLECVQDMDHENMFWYRQDPGLGLRLIYFSYDVKMKEKGDIPEGYSVSREKKERFSLILESASTNQTSMYLCASVTGGTGVNTEAFFGQGTRLTVV.

The V call is TRBV12-3 or TRBV12-4, the J call TRBJ2-5; 7 bases map to TRBD2. The CDR3 is 13 residues long. Losses at the gene ends were 2 bases for V and 5 bases for J; bases not matched to a gene: 2. The CDR3 spells CASSLKGGETQYF. CDR3 coding DNA: TGTGCCAGCAGTTTAAAGGGAGGGGAGACCCAGTACTTC.

This clone was seen a single time. The genes are TRBV11-2 and TRBJ2-2; TRBD2 aligns across 8 bases. This CDR3 is 18 amino acids long. The J segment lost 4 bases and the V segment lost 5 bases, leaving 15 bases of the junction unmatched. Germline V gives CDR1 SGHAT, CDR2 FQNNGV. The DNA of the CDR3 is TGTGCCAGCAGCCCAGAAGTCGGGAGGGCCTATTTCACCGGGGAGCTGTTTTTT. Translating gives CASSPEVGRAYFTGELFF.